This record looks at one TCR beta chain sequence and its context. This record belongs to a study of blood T cell repertoires in COVID-19. Overall study context: Sample material is recorded as cDNA or gDNA derived from T cells, B-cell-depleted T cells, or PBMCs.

Original data processing: Reference gene primers were amplified, and this amplification served to estimate nucleated cell counts. The protocol was immunoSEQ multiplex PCR, while the TCRdb copy is restricted to in-frame clones and leaves out a portion. V, J and clone size are taken as reported in that table, and D and trimming were inferred from the DNA itself. The table shows about 120,000 clones, with roughly 80% occurring only once. CDR1 and CDR2 (germline): MGHRA, YSYEKL. The V gene end was trimmed by 4 bases and the J gene end by 4 bases; junction bases not matched to a gene: 14. CDR3 size: 17 residues.

The chain joins TRBV4-1 to TRBJ2-5, with 8 bases fitting TRBD2. Source material: peripheral blood. This receptor was obtained from a human donor in a cohort sampled during active COVID-19. The CDR3 bases are TGCGCCAGCAGCCTATACTTCGGGACTAGAGTATCAGAGACCCAGTACTTC. Its translation is CASSLYFGTRVSETQYF.